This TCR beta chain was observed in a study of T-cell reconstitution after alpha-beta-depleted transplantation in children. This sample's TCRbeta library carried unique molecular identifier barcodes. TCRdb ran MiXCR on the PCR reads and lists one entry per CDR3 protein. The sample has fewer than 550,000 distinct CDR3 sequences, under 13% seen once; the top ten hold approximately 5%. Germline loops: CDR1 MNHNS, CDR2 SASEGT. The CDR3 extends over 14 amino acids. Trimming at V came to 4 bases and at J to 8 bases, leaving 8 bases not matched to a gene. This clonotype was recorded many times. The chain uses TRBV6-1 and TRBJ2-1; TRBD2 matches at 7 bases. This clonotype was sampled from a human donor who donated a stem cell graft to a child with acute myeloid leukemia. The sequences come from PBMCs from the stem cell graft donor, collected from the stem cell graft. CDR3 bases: TGTGCCAGCAGTGTGAGCGGGGAAACCGATGAGCAGTTCTTC. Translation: CASSVSGETDEQFF.